The present entry profiles one T cell receptor (beta chain) with its context. What it binds is not known. The whole isolated RNA underwent reverse transcription, so sequencing captured expressed TCRB transcripts. TCRdb keeps only in-frame clones here, not all; method: immunoSEQ multiplex PCR. The sample includes about 230,000 clones, over 9.5% of them seen just once. The source of the sample is a study of beta chain features in type 1 diabetes. Study results and limitations: It was not settled here whether HLA type affects TCRB rearrangement. All four CD4+ subsets from Type 1 diabetes patients carried moderately but significantly shorter TCRB CDR3s. There were fewer insertions and more deletions at the VDJ junctions of type 1 diabetes patients.

V shed 3 bases and J 2 bases; nucleotides not matched to a gene: 6. Germline-derived CDR1 and CDR2 are MGHDK and SYGVNS. The CDR3 sequence is 16 residues long. A sort by CD45RO/CCR7/CD25/CD127/CD95/CD27 yielded CD4+ naive, central memory, regulatory and stem cell-like memory cells. The material sequenced was naive CD4+ T cells from blood. The chain combines TRBV25-1 with TRBJ2-1, with 8 bases aligning to TRBD1. The sequence derives from a woman between 18 and 30 years old in good health. The DNA for the CDR3 is TGTGCCAGCAGTGATTCCGGGACAGGTGCCTACAATGAGCAGTTCTTC. It encodes CASSDSGTGAYNEQFF.